The rows below give T cell receptor beta chains drawn from one sample of a study of blood T cells in healthy people across ages. TCRdb recomputed calls from the 5' RACE reads with MiXCR, one row per CDR3 protein. Of 1.5 million to 1.9 million distinct CDR3 sequences in the sample, less than 45% were seen once. Sequenced: blood. Receptor source: a woman aged 18-29 years in good health. The CDR3 runs from the conserved cysteine through the conserved F or W. The D gene is left open where the match is weak. The size entry is marked missing in some rows and otherwise reads once, few, many or a size class.

cdr3_length	j_call	d_call	v_call	clone_size	cdr3_nt	cdr3_aa
15	TRBJ2-1	TRBD2	TRBV5-1	NA	TGCGCCAGCGGCTTGGAAGCGGGGACGTACAATGAGCAGTTCTTC	CASGLEAGTYNEQFF
14	TRBJ1-5	NA	TRBV6-5	NA	TGTGCCAGCAGTCAGACAGTGGGGAATCGGCCCCAGCATTTT	CASSQTVGNRPQHF
17	TRBJ1-6	TRBD1	TRBV20-1	few	TGCAGTGCTAGAGTTACGGGGTTGACAGGGGCGCTAGCACCCCTCCACTTT	CSARVTGLTGALAPLHF
14	TRBJ2-7	NA	TRBV29-1	NA	TGCAGCGTTGGGACAGCACCTTACCTCTACGAGCAGTACTTC	CSVGTAPYLYEQYF
14	TRBJ1-5	NA	TRBV10-3	few	TGTGCCATCAGTGACCGTACTAGCAATCAGCCCCAGCATTTT	CAISDRTSNQPQHF
17	TRBJ1-1	NA	TRBV7-9	NA	TGTGCCAGCAGCCAATCGCATTACATTCGGGCTGGAACTGAAGCTTTCTTT	CASSQSHYIRAGTEAFF
14	TRBJ1-1	NA	TRBV9	NA	TGTGCCAGCAGCGGGGAGGATTTGAACACTGAAGCTTTCTTT	CASSGEDLNTEAFF
15	TRBJ1-1	TRBD1	TRBV15	many	TGTGCCACCAGCGACCAAAGGGCAGGGGGCAATGAAGCTTTCTTT	CATSDQRAGGNEAFF
13	TRBJ2-1	TRBD2	TRBV3-1	many	TGTGCCAGCAGTAGACTAGCGGGAAATGAGCAGTTCTTC	CASSRLAGNEQFF
16	TRBJ2-6	TRBD1	TRBV10-3	NA	TGTGCCATCGGGGGACAGGGGGCCTCTGGGGCCAACGTCCTGACTTTC	CAIGGQGASGANVLTF
14	TRBJ1-5	TRBD1	TRBV27	few	TGTGCCAGCAGTTGGACAGGGGATAATCAGCCCCAGCATTTT	CASSWTGDNQPQHF
14	TRBJ1-6	NA	TRBV20-1	NA	TGCAGTGCTAGCGGGAAAGACTATAATTCACCCCTCCACTTT	CSASGKDYNSPLHF
14	TRBJ1-2	NA	TRBV5-1	few	TGCGCCAGCAGCTTGGCCGGGGGAATCCTTGGCTACACCTTC	CASSLAGGILGYTF
15	TRBJ1-6	NA	TRBV7-9	NA	TGTGCCAGCAGCGTACAGGAGGTGTATGGTTCACCCCTCCACTTT	CASSVQEVYGSPLHF
18	TRBJ1-5	NA	TRBV5-1	few	TGCGCCAGCCATTCGGCGTCCGGACCGGACACCAACAATCAGCCCCAGCATTTT	CASHSASGPDTNNQPQHF
12	TRBJ2-1	TRBD2	TRBV2	NA	TGTGCCACCACCCCGGGACTAGTTGAGCAGTTCTTC	CATTPGLVEQFF
19	TRBJ2-1	TRBD2	TRBV20-1	NA	TGCAGTGCTAGAGATAGTGGACTAGCGGGAGGGCCACGCTACAATGAGCAGTTCTTC	CSARDSGLAGGPRYNEQFF